This TCR beta chain was captured in a study of blood T cell repertoires in COVID-19. Assignment of participants to cohorts was predicated upon participant-reported clinical history. Method: immunoSEQ multiplex PCR; TCRdb's copy keeps in-frame clones and lacks some. The sample lists about 250,000 clones, approximately 92% occurring once. The germline gives CDR1 LNHDA, CDR2 SQIVND (reference sequence). The CDR3 runs 13 residues. Trimming stripped 5 bases from V and 2 bases from J, with 10 bases between. The sequencing input was PBMCs or T cells enriched from blood (not recorded which). The TCR comes from a woman aged 18-29 years who had recovered from COVID-19. V is TRBV19 and J is TRBJ2-7; D is perhaps TRBD1 (7 bases). CDR3 protein: CASSRRGAYEQYF. The DNA of the CDR3 is TGTGCCAGTAGTCGCAGGGGGGCCTACGAGCAGTACTTC.